This TCR beta chain was recovered during a study of blood T cell repertoires in COVID-19. Measured with immunoSEQ multiplex PCR; TCRdb has only the in-frame clones, and not every one. The data contain some 150,000 clones, roughly nine tenths of them singletons. This clone was seen only a few times. The CDR3 totals 12 residues. Trimming shortened V by 6 bases and J by 4 bases, and 9 bases separated the two germline ends. The germline gives CDR1 LGHDT, CDR2 YNNKEL (reference sequence). Recruited during active infection, patients (from Seattle) were subsequently followed longitudinally. Sequences were obtained from peripheral blood. The chain combines TRBV3-1 (or the pseudogene TRBV3-2) with TRBJ1-2; no reliable D call. The TCR originated in a woman aged 55-75 years with COVID-19, enrolled during active disease. The CDR3 nucleotides are TGTGCCAGCAGTCGGGCGGGCTATGGCTACACCTTC. It codes for CASSRAGYGYTF.